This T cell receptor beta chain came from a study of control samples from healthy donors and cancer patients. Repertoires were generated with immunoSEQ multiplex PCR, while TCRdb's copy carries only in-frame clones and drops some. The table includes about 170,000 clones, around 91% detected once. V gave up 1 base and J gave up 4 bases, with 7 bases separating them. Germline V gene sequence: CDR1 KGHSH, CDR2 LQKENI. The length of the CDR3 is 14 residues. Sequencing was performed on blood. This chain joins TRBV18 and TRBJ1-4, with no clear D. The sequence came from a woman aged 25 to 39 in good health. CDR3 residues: CASSPQGRNEKLFF. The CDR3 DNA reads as TGTGCCAGCTCACCACAGGGCCGTAATGAAAAACTGTTTTTT.